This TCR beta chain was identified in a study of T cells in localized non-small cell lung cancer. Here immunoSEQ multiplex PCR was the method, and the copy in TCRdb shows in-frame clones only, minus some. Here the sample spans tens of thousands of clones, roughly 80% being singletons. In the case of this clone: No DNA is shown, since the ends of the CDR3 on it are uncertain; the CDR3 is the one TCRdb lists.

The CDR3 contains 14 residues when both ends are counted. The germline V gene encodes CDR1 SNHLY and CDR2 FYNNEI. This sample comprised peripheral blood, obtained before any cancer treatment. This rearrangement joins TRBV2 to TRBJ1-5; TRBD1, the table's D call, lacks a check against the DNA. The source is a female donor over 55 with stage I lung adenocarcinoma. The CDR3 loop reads CASILDSPNQPQHF.